This is a list of T cell receptor beta chains from one sample in a study of T cell responses to AZD1222 COVID-19 vaccine. Profiled with immunoSEQ multiplex PCR; TCRdb holds only in-frame clones, not every one. The table lists around 150,000 clones, under 95% of them singletons. Material: peripheral blood, obtained 28 days after the second AZD1222 dose. These TCRs come from an adult who received the AZD1222 COVID-19 vaccine. Both conserved end residues are part of each CDR3. The order of the fields is D gene, V gene, clone size, J gene, CDR3 DNA, CDR3 protein. A D gene is named only where the DNA matches it firmly. Only some rows state a clone size, as once, few, many or a class for expanded clones.

D: .
V: TRBV11-2
size: .
J: TRBJ2-3
DNA: TGTGCCAGCAGCTTATTTATGGGCTACCAAAAGTATTTT
CDR3: CASSLFMGYQKYF

D: TRBD1
V: TRBV7-2
size: .
J: TRBJ2-3
DNA: TGTGCCAGCAGCTTATCGGGGCAGGGGGCCGATACGCAGTATTTT
CDR3: CASSLSGQGADTQYF

D: .
V: TRBV10-3
size: .
J: TRBJ1-4
DNA: TGTGCCATCAGTGAGTCGGGCAGGGAACCCGAAAAACTGTTTTTT
CDR3: CAISESGREPEKLFF

D: TRBD1
V: TRBV11-2
size: .
J: TRBJ1-5
DNA: TGTGCCAGCAGCTCGACAGGGCGCAATCAGCCCCAGCATTTT
CDR3: CASSSTGRNQPQHF

D: .
V: TRBV28
size: .
J: TRBJ2-1
DNA: TGTGCCAGCAGTCTAATTTCCTACAATGAGCAGTTCTTC
CDR3: CASSLISYNEQFF

D: TRBD2
V: TRBV28
size: .
J: TRBJ2-7
DNA: TGTGCCAGCAGTTCTTTAGCGGGAGGGGACGACGAGCAGTACTTC
CDR3: CASSSLAGGDDEQYF

D: .
V: TRBV24-1
size: .
J: TRBJ2-1
DNA: TGTGCCACCAGTGATTTGCGGGGTAGTGAGCAGTTCTTC
CDR3: CATSDLRGSEQFF

D: .
V: TRBV9
size: .
J: TRBJ2-6
DNA: TGTGCCAGCAGTTTGACAGTGACTGGGGCCAACGTCCTGACTTTC
CDR3: CASSLTVTGANVLTF

D: .
V: TRBV6-5
size: .
J: TRBJ1-2
DNA: TGTGCCAGCAGTTATTCCCCGACAGTAGTTAACGGCTACACCTTC
CDR3: CASSYSPTVVNGYTF

D: TRBD1
V: TRBV24-1
size: .
J: TRBJ2-3
DNA: TGTGCCACCAGGGGACAGGGGCAAGATACGCAGTATTTT
CDR3: CATRGQGQDTQYF

D: TRBD1
V: TRBV5-1
size: .
J: TRBJ1-1
DNA: TGCGCCAGCAAACCAACAGGGGGCCGGAACACTGAAGCTTTCTTT
CDR3: CASKPTGGRNTEAFF

D: .
V: TRBV5-1
size: few
J: TRBJ2-7
DNA: TGCGCCAGCAGCTACGGACAGTACGAGCAGTACTTC
CDR3: CASSYGQYEQYF

D: .
V: TRBV6-2/TRBV6-3
size: .
J: TRBJ2-7
DNA: TGTGCCAGCAGTTACTCAATTGGCAGCCTATCCTACGAGCAGTACTTC
CDR3: CASSYSIGSLSYEQYF

D: .
V: TRBV19
size: .
J: TRBJ2-7
DNA: TGTGCCAGTAGTATAGGTTGGGGCAGCTCCTACGAGCAGTACTTC
CDR3: CASSIGWGSSYEQYF

D: TRBD1
V: TRBV7-2
size: .
J: TRBJ1-1
DNA: TGTGCCAGCAGCTTAGAGGGGGCCGTCACTGAAGCTTTCTTT
CDR3: CASSLEGAVTEAFF

D: TRBD2
V: TRBV19
size: .
J: TRBJ2-7
DNA: TGTGCCAGTAGTATTGGGACTAGCGGGAGAAAAAACTACGAGCAGTACTTC
CDR3: CASSIGTSGRKNYEQYF

D: TRBD2
V: TRBV10-3
size: .
J: TRBJ2-7
DNA: TGTGCCATCAGTGAGTCACAACGTGGGGCTAGCGGTTCCTACGAGCAGTACTTC
CDR3: CAISESQRGASGSYEQYF

D: TRBD1
V: TRBV15
size: .
J: TRBJ1-4
DNA: TGTGCCACCAGCCGAACAGGGGGCCGAACAGCCCCAAATGAAAAACTGTTTTTT
CDR3: CATSRTGGRTAPNEKLFF

D: .
V: TRBV7-2
size: .
J: TRBJ1-4
DNA: TGTGCCAGCAGCTTAGGTGACCCCGGTGAAAAACTGTTTTTT
CDR3: CASSLGDPGEKLFF

D: .
V: TRBV7-2
size: .
J: TRBJ1-2
DNA: TGTGCCAGCACGCCCGGGACTCCAAGCGGCGGCTACACCTTC
CDR3: CASTPGTPSGGYTF

D: TRBD1
V: TRBV20-1
size: few
J: TRBJ1-2
DNA: TGCAGTTCTGACAGGGACGGGGGCTACACCTTC
CDR3: CSSDRDGGYTF

D: .
V: TRBV2
size: .
J: TRBJ2-5
DNA: TGTGCCAGCACCGACGAGGGGGGACGGACGGAGACCCAGTACTTC
CDR3: CASTDEGGRTETQYF

D: TRBD2
V: TRBV6-2/TRBV6-3
size: .
J: TRBJ2-1
DNA: TGTGCCAGCAGTTACACGGGGGCCAGACTAGCGGTCTCCTACAATGAGCAGTTCTTC
CDR3: CASSYTGARLAVSYNEQFF

D: .
V: TRBV5-4
size: few
J: TRBJ1-2
DNA: TGTGCCAGCAGCCCTCTGGACAGAAGCTATGGCTACACCTTC
CDR3: CASSPLDRSYGYTF

D: .
V: TRBV9
size: once
J: TRBJ1-1
DNA: TGTGCCAGCAGCGTACAACAGGGCCTGGGCACTGAAGCTTTCTTT
CDR3: CASSVQQGLGTEAFF

D: .
V: TRBV2
size: once
J: TRBJ1-2
DNA: TGTGCCAACCCTACTTCACCTTCCTTTAACTATGGCTACACCTTC
CDR3: CANPTSPSFNYGYTF

D: TRBD1
V: TRBV6-1
size: .
J: TRBJ1-5
DNA: TGTGCCAGCAGAGATCGACAGGGCCAGCATTTT
CDR3: CASRDRQGQHF

D: .
V: TRBV2
size: once
J: TRBJ2-7
DNA: TGTGCCAGCAGCCAACAGTCTCCGGGACCTCAGTACTTC
CDR3: CASSQQSPGPQYF

D: .
V: TRBV11-3
size: .
J: TRBJ1-5
DNA: TGTGCCAGCAGCTTCAAGGGGAGGCCCCGGGGTTATAGCAATCAGCCCCAGCATTTT
CDR3: CASSFKGRPRGYSNQPQHF

D: TRBD1
V: TRBV6-5
size: .
J: TRBJ2-7
DNA: TGTGCCACTACGGGTCCAGGGGGTAGTTACGAGCAGTACTTC
CDR3: CATTGPGGSYEQYF

D: .
V: TRBV12-3/TRBV12-4
size: .
J: TRBJ1-1
DNA: TGTGCCAGCAGTTTACAGGTTCGGACTGAAGCTTTCTTT
CDR3: CASSLQVRTEAFF

D: TRBD1
V: TRBV6-5
size: .
J: TRBJ1-1
DNA: TGTGCCAGCAGTTCCACCCCGGGACAGGGGGCAGCTGGGGCTTTCTTT
CDR3: CASSSTPGQGAAGAFF

D: TRBD2
V: TRBV6-5
size: .
J: TRBJ2-5
DNA: TGTGCCAGCAACCCCTCGGCGGGGGGCAGAGAGACCCAGTACTTC
CDR3: CASNPSAGGRETQYF

D: TRBD2
V: TRBV28
size: .
J: TRBJ2-1
DNA: TGTGCCAGCGTTACTAGCGGTTCCTACAATGAGCAGTTCTTC
CDR3: CASVTSGSYNEQFF

D: TRBD1
V: TRBV5-1
size: .
J: TRBJ1-5
DNA: TGCGCCAGCAGCTTCGGGACAGGGGGTCCCAATCAGCCCCAGCATTTT
CDR3: CASSFGTGGPNQPQHF

D: TRBD2
V: TRBV7-2
size: .
J: TRBJ2-1
DNA: TGTGCCAGCAGCTTAGAATTACTGGGCGGGAGTAGGCAGTTCTTC
CDR3: CASSLELLGGSRQFF

D: TRBD1
V: TRBV28
size: .
J: TRBJ2-7
DNA: TGTGCCAGCAGTCTAAACAGGGGGATAAGGGAGCAGTACTTC
CDR3: CASSLNRGIREQYF

D: .
V: TRBV6-2/TRBV6-3
size: .
J: TRBJ2-7
DNA: TGTGCCAGCAGTTACTCCGGCCCAACTATATACGAGCAGTACTTC
CDR3: CASSYSGPTIYEQYF

D: TRBD1
V: TRBV18
size: .
J: TRBJ2-2
DNA: TGTGCCAGCTCACCACAAGCACAGGGGCCCGGGGAGCTGTTTTTT
CDR3: CASSPQAQGPGELFF

D: .
V: TRBV10-3
size: .
J: TRBJ1-1
DNA: TGTGCCATCAGTGAGTCGACCGCATGGGTAAACACTGAAGCTTTCTTT
CDR3: CAISESTAWVNTEAFF

D: .
V: TRBV18
size: .
J: TRBJ2-5
DNA: TGTGCCAGCTCACCACCGGGTGGGGGTCAAGAGACCCAGTACTTC
CDR3: CASSPPGGGQETQYF